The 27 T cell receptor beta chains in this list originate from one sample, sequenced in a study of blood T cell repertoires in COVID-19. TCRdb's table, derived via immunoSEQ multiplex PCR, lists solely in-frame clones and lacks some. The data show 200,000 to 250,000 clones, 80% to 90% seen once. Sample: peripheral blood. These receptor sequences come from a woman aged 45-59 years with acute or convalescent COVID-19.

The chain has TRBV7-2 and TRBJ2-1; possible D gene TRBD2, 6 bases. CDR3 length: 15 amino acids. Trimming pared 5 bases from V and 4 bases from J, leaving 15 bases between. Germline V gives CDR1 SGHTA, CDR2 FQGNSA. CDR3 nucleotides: TGTGCCAGCAGCCTTGAGGTAGCGGTATACAATGAGCAGTTCTTC. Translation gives CASSLEVAVYNEQFF.

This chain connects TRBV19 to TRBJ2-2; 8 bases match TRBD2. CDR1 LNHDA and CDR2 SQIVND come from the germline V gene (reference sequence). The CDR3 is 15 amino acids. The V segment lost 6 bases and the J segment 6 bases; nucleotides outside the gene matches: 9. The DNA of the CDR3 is TGTGCCAGTAGAGTCTGGACTAGCCTACCCGGGGAGCTGTTTTTT. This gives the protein CASRVWTSLPGELFF.

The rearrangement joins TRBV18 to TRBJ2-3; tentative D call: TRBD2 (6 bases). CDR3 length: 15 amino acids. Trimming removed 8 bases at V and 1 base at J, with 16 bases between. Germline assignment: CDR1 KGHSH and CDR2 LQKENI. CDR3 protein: CASTGGAGRTDTQYF. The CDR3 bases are TGTGCCAGCACAGGCGGGGCAGGACGCACAGATACGCAGTATTTT.

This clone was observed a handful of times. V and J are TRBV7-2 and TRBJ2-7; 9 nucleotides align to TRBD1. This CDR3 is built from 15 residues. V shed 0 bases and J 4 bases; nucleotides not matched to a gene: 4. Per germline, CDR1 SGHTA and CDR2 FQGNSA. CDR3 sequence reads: CASSLATGGRYEQYF. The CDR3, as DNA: TGTGCCAGCAGCTTAGCTACAGGGGGCAGGTACGAGCAGTACTTC. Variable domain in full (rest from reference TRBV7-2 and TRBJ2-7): GAGVSQSPSNKVTEKGKDVELRCDPISGHTALYWYRQSLGQGLEFLIYFQGNSAPDKSGLPSDRFSAERTGGSVSTLTIQRTQQEDSAVYLCASSLATGGRYEQYFGPGTRLTVT.

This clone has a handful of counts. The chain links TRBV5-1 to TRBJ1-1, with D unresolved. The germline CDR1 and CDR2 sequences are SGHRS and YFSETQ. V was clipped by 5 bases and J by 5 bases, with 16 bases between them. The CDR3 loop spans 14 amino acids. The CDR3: CASSPGIEGTEAFF. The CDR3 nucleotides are TGCGCCAGCAGTCCGGGGATAGAGGGTACTGAAGCTTTCTTT.

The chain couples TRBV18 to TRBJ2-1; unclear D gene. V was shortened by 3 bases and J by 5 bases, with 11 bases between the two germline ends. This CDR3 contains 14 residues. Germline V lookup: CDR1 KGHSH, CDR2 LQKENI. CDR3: CASSPVSIDNEQFF. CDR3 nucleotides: TGTGCCAGCTCACCGGTTAGTATTGACAATGAGCAGTTCTTC.

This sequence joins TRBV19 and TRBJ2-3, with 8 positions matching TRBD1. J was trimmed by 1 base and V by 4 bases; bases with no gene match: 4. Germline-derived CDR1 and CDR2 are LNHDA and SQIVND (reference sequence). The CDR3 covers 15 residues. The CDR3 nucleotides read TGTGCCAGTAGTAGAGGGACAGGACGCACAGATACGCAGTATTTT. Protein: CASSRGTGRTDTQYF.

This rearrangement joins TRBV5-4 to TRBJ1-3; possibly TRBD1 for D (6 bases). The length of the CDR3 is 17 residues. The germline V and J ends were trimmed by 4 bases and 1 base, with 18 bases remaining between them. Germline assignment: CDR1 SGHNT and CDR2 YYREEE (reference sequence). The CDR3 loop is CASSIGATGRSGNTIYF. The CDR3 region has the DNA TGTGCCAGCAGCATCGGAGCGACAGGACGATCTGGAAACACCATATATTTT.

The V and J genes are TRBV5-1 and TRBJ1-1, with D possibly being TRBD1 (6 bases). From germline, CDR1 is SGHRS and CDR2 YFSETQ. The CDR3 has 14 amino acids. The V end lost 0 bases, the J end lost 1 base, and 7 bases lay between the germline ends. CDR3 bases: TGCGCCAGCAGCTTGGGAGGGGGGAACACTGAAGCTTTCTTT. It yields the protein CASSLGGGNTEAFF.

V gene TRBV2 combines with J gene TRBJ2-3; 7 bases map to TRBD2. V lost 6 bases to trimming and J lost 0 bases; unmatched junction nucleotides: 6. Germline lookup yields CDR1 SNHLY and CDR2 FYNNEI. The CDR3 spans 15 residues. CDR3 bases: TGTGCCAGCAGGGGGAGCGGGGTGAGCACAGATACGCAGTATTTT. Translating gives CASRGSGVSTDTQYF.

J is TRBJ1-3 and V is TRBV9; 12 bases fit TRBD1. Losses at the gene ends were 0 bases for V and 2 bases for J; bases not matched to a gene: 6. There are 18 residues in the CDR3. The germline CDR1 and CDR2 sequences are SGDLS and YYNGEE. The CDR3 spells CASSVARRDRGPGNTIYF. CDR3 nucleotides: TGTGCCAGCAGCGTAGCCAGGAGGGACAGGGGGCCTGGAAACACCATATATTTT.

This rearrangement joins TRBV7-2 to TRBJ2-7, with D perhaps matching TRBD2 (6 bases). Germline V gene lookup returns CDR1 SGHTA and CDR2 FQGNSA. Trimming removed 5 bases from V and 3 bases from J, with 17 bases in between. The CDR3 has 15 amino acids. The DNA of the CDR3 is TGTGCCAGCAGCACCGTGGGTGGGGACTTCTACGAGCAGTACTTC. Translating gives CASSTVGGDFYEQYF.

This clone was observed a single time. The CDR3 reads CAHGQGQRNTIYF. CDR3 sequence (DNA): TGTGCCCACGGACAGGGGCAAAGAAACACCATATATTTT. This sequence joins TRBV30 and TRBJ1-3; 9 bases fit TRBD1. V lost 8 bases, J lost 5 bases, and 7 bases stayed unmatched. Germline V gene lookup returns CDR1 GTSNPN and CDR2 SVGIG (reference sequence). The CDR3 totals 13 residues.

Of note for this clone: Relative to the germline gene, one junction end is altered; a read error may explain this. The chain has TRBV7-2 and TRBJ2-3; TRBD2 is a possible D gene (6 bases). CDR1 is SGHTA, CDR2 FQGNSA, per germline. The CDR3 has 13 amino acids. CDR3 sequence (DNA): TGCGACCGGAGTGGGACTAGCACAGATACGCAGTATTTT. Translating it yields CDRSGTSTDTQYF.

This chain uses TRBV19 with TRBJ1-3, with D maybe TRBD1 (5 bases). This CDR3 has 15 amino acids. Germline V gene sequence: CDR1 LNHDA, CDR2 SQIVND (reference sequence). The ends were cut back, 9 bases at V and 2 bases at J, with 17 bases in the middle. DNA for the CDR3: TGTGCCAGCAGCCCCCGCGGGGGGGCTGGAAACACCATATATTTT. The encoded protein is CASSPRGGAGNTIYF.

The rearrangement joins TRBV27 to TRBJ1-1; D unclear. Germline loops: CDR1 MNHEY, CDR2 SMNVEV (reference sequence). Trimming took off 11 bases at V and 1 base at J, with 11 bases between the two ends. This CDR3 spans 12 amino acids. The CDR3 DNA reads TGTGCCGTCGGTCGGGAGAACACTGAAGCTTTCTTT. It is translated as CAVGRENTEAFF.

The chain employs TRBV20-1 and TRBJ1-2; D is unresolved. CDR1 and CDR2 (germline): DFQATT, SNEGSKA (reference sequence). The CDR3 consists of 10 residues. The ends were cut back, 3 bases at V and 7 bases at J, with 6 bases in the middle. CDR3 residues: CSASASGYTF. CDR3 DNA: TGCAGTGCTAGCGCCAGTGGCTACACCTTC.

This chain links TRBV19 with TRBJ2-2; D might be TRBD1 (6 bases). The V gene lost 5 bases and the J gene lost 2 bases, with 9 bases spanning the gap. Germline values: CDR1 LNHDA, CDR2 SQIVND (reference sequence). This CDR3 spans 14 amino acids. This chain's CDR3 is CASSWTVNTGELFF. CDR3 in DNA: TGTGCCAGTAGTTGGACAGTCAACACCGGGGAGCTGTTTTTT.

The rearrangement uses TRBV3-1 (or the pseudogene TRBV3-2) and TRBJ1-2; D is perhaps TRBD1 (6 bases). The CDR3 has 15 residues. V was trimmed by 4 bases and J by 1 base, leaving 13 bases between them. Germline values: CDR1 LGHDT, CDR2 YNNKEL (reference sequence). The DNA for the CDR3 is TGTGCCAGCAGCCTCCTAGGGGGTTTTAACTATGGCTACACCTTC. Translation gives CASSLLGGFNYGYTF.

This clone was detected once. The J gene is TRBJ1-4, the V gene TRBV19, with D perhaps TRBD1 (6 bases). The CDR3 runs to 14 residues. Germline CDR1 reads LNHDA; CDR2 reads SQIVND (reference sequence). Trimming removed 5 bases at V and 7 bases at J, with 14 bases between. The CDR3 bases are TGTGCCAGTAGTGAGTCCGGGACACTTGAAAAACTGTTTTTT. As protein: CASSESGTLEKLFF.

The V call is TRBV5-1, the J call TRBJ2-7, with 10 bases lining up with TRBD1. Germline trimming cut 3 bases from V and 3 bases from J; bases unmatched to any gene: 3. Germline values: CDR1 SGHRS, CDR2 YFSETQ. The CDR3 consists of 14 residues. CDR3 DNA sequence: TGCGCCAGCAGCTCGGGACAGGGGTTCTACGAGCAGTACTTC. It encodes CASSSGQGFYEQYF.

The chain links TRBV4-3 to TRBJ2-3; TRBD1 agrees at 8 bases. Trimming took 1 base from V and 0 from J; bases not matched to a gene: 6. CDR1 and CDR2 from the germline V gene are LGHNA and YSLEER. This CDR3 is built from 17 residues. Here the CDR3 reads CASSQVSTGGSTDTQYF. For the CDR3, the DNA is TGCGCCAGCAGCCAAGTATCTACAGGGGGGAGCACAGATACGCAGTATTTT.

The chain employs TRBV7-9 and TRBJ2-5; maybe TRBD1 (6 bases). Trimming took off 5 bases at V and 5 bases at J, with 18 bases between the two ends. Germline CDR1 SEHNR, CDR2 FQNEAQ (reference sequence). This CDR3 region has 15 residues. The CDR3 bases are TGTGCCAGCAGCCACCCTTTAGGGGGAACGGAGACCCAGTACTTC. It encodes CASSHPLGGTETQYF.

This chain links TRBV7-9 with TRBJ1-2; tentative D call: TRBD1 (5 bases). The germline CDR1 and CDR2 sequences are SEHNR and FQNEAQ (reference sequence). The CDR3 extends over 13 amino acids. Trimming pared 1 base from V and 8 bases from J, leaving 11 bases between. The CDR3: CASSLETAGGYTF. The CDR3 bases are TGTGCCAGCAGCTTAGAGACAGCAGGAGGCTACACCTTC.

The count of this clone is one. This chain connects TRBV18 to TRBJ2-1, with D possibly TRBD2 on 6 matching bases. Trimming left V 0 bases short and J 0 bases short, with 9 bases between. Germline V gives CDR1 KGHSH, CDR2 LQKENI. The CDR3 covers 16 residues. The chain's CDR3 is CASSPPSGFSYNEQFF. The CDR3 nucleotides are TGTGCCAGCTCACCACCGAGCGGGTTCTCCTACAATGAGCAGTTCTTC.

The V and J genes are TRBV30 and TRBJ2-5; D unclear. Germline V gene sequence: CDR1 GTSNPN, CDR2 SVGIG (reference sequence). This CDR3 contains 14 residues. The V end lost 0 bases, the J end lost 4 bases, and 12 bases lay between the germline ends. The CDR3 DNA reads TGTGCCTGGAGTGTACGAGTTACGCTAGAGACCCAGTACTTC. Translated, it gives CAWSVRVTLETQYF. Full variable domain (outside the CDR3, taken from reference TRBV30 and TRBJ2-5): SQTIHQWPATLVQPVGSPLSLECTVEGTSNPNLYWYRQAAGRGLQLLFYSVGIGQISSEVPQNLSASRPQDRQFILSSKKLLLSDSGFYLCAWSVRVTLETQYFGPGTRLLVL.

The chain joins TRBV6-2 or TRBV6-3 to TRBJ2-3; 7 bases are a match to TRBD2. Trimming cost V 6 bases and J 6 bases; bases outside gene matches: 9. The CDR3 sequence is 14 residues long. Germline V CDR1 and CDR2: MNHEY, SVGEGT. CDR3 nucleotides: TGTGCCAGCAGCCGCGGGAGAAGTTGGGATACGCAGTATTTT. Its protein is CASSRGRSWDTQYF.